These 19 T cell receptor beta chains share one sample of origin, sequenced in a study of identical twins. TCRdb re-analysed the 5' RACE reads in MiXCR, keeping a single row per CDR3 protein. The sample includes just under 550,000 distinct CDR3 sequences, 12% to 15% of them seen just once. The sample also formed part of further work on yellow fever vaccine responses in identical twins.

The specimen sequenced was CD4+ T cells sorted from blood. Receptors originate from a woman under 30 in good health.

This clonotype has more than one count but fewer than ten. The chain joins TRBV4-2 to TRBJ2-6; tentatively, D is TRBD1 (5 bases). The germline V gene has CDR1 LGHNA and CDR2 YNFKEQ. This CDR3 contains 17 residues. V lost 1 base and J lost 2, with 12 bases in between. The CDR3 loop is CASSQVGGAPGANVLTF. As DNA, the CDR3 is TGTGCCAGCAGCCAAGTAGGTGGGGCGCCTGGGGCCAACGTCCTGACTTTC.

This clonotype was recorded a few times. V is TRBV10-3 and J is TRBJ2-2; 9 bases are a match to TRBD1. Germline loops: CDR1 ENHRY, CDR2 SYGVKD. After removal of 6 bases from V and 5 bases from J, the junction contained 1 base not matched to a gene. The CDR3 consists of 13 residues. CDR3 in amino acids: CAIRTGGTGELFF. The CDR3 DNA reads TGTGCCATCAGGACAGGGGGGACCGGGGAGCTGTTTTTT.

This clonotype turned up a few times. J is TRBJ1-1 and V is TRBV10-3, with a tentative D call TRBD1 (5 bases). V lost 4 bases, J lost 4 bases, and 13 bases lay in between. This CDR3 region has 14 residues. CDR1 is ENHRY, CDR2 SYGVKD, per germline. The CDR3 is CAISGGEQGTEAFF. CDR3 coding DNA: TGTGCCATCAGTGGGGGCGAGCAGGGCACTGAAGCTTTCTTT.

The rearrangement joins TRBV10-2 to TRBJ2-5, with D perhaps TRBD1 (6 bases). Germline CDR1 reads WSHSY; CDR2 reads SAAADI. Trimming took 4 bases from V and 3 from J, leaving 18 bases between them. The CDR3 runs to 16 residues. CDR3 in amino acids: CASSANRAGFEETQYF. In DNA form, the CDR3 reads TGCGCCAGCAGTGCAAACAGGGCTGGGTTCGAAGAGACCCAGTACTTC.

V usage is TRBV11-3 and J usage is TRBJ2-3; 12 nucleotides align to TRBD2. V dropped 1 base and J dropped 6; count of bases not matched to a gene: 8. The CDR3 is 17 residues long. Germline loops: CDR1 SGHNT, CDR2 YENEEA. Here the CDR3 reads CASSLGYRTSGTDTQYF. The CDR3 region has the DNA TGTGCCAGCAGCTTAGGCTATCGGACTAGCGGGACGGATACGCAGTATTTT.

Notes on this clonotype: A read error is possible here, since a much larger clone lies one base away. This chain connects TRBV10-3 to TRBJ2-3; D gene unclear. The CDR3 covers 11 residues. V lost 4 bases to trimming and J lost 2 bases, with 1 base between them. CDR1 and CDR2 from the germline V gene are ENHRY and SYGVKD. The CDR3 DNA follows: TGTGCCATCAGTGTCACAGATACGCAGTATTTT. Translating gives CAISVTDTQYF.

The CDR3 bases are TGCGCCAGCAGCTTGGCACTAGCGGGAGATCGGGGTGAGCAGTTCTTC. It encodes CASSLALAGDRGEQFF. The V call is TRBV5-1, the J call TRBJ2-1, with 11 bases fitting TRBD2. The CDR3 runs to 16 residues. Per germline, CDR1 SGHRS and CDR2 YFSETQ. The junction had 8 bases not matched to a gene; V was cut back by 0 bases and J by 9 bases. Drawing the rest from reference TRBV5-1 and TRBJ2-1, the complete variable domain is KAGVTQTPRYLIKTRGQQVTLSCSPISGHRSVSWYQQTPGQGLQFLFEYFSETQRNKGNFPGRFSGRQFSNSRSEMNVSTLELGDSALYLCASSLALAGDRGEQFFGPGTRLTVL.

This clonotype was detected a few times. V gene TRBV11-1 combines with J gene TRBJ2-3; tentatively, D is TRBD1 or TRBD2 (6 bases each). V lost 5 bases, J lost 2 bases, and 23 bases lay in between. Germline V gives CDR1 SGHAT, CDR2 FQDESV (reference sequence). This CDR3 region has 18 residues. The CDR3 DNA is TGTGCCAGCAGCACGGGGTCCTACCGGGGGCCTCACACAGATACGCAGTATTTT. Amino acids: CASSTGSYRGPHTDTQYF.

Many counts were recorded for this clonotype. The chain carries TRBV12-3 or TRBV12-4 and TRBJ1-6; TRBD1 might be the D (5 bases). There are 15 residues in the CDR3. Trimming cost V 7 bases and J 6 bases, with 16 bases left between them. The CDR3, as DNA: TGTGCCAGCACCGTCGGACATTTAACTAATTCACCCCTCCACTTT. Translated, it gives CASTVGHLTNSPLHF.

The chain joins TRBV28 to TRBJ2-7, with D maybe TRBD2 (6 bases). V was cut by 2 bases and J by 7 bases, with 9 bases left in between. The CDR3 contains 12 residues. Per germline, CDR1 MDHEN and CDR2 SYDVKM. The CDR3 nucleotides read TGTGCCAGCAGTTTAAAGGGGAGGGAGCAGTACGTC. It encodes CASSLKGREQYV.

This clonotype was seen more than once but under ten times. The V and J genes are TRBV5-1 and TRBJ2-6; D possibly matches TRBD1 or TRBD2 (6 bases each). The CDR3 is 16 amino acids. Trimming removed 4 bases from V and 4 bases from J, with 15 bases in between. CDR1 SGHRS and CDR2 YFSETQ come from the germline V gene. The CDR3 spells CASSPNGGSGANVLTF. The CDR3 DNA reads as TGCGCCAGCAGCCCCAACGGGGGCTCAGGGGCCAACGTCCTGACTTTC.

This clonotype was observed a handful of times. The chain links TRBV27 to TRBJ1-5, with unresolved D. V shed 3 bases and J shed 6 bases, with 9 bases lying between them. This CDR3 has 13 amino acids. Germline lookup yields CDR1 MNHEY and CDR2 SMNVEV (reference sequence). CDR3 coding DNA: TGTGCCAGCAGTTTCCTTCGGGGTCAGCCCCAGCATTTT. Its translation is CASSFLRGQPQHF.

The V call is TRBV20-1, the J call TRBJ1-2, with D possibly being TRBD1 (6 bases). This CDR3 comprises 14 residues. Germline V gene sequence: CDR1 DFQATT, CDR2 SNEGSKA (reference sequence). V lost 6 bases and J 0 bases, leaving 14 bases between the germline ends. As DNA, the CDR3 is TGCAGTGCAAGCGTGGCAGGGGCTAACTATGGCTACACCTTC. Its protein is CSASVAGANYGYTF.

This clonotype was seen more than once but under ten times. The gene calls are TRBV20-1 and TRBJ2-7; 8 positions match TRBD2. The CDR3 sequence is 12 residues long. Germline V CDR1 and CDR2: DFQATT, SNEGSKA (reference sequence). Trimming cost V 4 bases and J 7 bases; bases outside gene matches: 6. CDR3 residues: CSATGTSAEQYF. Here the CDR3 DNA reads TGCAGTGCTACCGGGACTAGTGCGGAGCAGTACTTC.

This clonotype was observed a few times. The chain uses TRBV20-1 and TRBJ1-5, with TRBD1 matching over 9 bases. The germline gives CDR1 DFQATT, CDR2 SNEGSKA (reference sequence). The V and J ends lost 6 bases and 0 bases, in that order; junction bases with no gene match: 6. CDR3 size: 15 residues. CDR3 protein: CSARQDRGSNQPQHF. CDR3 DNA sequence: TGCAGTGCCCGACAGGACAGGGGTAGCAATCAGCCCCAGCATTTT.

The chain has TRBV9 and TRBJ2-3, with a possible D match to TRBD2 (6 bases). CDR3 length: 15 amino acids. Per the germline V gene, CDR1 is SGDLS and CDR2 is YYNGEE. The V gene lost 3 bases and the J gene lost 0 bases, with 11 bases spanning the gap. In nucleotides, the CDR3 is TGTGCCAGCAGCGCTACTAGCTTGAGCACAGATACGCAGTATTTT. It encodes CASSATSLSTDTQYF.

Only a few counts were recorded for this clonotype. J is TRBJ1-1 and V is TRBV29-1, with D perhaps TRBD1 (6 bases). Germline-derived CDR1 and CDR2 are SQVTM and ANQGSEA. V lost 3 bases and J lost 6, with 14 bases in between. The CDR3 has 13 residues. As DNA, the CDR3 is TGCAGCGTTGACGACCCCAGGGGAGCTGAAGCTTTCTTT. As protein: CSVDDPRGAEAFF.

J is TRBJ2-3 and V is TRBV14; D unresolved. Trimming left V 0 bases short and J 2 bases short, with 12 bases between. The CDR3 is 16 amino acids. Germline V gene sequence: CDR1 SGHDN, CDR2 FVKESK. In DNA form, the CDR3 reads TGTGCCAGCAGCCAAGATGGCTACCGCATCACAGATACGCAGTATTTT. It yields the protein CASSQDGYRITDTQYF. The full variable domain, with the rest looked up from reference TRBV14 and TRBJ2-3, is EAGVTQFPSHSVIEKGQTVTLRCDPISGHDNLYWYRRVMGKEIKFLLHFVKESKQDESGMPNNRFLAERTGGTYSTLKVQPAELEDSGVYFCASSQDGYRITDTQYFGPGTRLTVL.

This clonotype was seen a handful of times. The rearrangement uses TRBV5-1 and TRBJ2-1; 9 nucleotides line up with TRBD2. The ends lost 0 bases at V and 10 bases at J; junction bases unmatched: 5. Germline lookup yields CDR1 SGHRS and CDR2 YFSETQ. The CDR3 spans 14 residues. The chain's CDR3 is CASSLAASGEEQFF. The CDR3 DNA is TGCGCCAGCAGCTTGGCGGCTAGCGGGGAAGAGCAGTTCTTC.